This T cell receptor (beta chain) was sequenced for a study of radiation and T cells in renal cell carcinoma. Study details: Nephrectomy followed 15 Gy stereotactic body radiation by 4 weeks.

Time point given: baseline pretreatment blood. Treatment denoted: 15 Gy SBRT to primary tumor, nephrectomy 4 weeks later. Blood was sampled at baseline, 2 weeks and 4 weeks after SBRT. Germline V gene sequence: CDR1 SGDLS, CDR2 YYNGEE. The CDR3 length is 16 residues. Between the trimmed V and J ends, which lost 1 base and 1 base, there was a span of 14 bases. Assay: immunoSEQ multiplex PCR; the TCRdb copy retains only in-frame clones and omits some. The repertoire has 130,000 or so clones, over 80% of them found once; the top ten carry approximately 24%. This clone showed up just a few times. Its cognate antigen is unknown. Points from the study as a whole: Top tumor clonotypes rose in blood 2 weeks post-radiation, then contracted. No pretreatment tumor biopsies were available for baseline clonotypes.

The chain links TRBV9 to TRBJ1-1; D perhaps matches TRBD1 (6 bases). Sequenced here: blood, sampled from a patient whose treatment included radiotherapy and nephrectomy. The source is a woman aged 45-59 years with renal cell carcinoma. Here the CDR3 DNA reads TGTGCCAGCAGCGTAAGTGGTCAGGGGCAGAACACTGAAGCTTTCTTT. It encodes CASSVSGQGQNTEAFF.